The 3 T cell receptor beta chains listed next were all sequenced from one sample in a study of shared clonotypes between healthy human individuals. Clones were read by immunoSEQ multiplex PCR, and TCRdb kept only the in-frame ones, dropping some. This table has fewer than 550,000 clones, around 79% appearing once. Sequenced input: PBMCs. The source is a middle-aged woman in good health. Some clones in this sample may be carry-over from other donors' samples.

V is TRBV11-1 and J is TRBJ2-7; unclear D gene. Trimming shortened V by 5 bases and J by 3 bases, and 8 bases separated the two germline ends. Germline V CDR1 and CDR2: SGHAT, FQDESV (reference sequence). This CDR3 has 12 amino acids. CDR3 nucleotides: TGTGCCAGCAGCAGACACAGCTACGAGCAGTACTTC. This sequence encodes CASSRHSYEQYF.

The genes are TRBV18 and TRBJ1-3; D is perhaps TRBD1 (6 bases). The CDR3 totals 14 residues. From germline, CDR1 is KGHSH and CDR2 LQKENI. V dropped 3 bases and J dropped 8 bases, with 14 bases sitting between them. As DNA, the CDR3 is TGTGCCAGCTCACCCTCGGGGGGCGCGGACACCATATATTTT. Translated, it gives CASSPSGGADTIYF.

In DNA, the CDR3 is TGTGCCATCACCTCCGGGACTACCGCCAGGGAGCAGTTCTTC. Amino acids: CAITSGTTAREQFF. V usage is TRBV10-3 and J usage is TRBJ2-1; TRBD2 matches at 7 bases. The CDR3 loop spans 14 amino acids. V trimming: 7 bases; J trimming: 10 bases; junction bases outside the gene matches: 13. The germline gives CDR1 ENHRY, CDR2 SYGVKD.